This TCR beta chain derives from a study of OX40 agonist ivuxolimab in advanced cancers. Sampling of blood occurred at baseline, cycle 4 day 1, and cycle 7 day 1. Clones were read by immunoSEQ multiplex PCR, and TCRdb kept only the in-frame ones, dropping some. The data contain about 91,000 clones, 87% of them seen just once; the ten biggest clones take up 0.5%. The trim removed 5 bases at V and 0 bases at J, leaving 7 bases unmatched. Germline CDR1 and CDR2: SGHAT and FQNNGV. This CDR3 comprises 15 residues. The rearrangement links TRBV11-2 to TRBJ2-7; 7 bases agree with TRBD1. This clonotype was obtained from an adult with an advanced solid tumor such as melanoma, head and neck, liver or kidney cancer. The sample in question was CD4+ or CD8+ T cells sorted from blood, obtained in a trial of the OX40 agonist ivuxolimab. The CDR3: CASSPRTGSSYEQYF. CDR3 bases: TGTGCCAGCAGCCCCCGGACAGGTAGCTCCTACGAGCAGTACTTC.